These 30 T cell receptor beta chains originate from one sample sequenced in a study of CD4+ T cells in melanoma. Libraries were prepared by immunoSEQ multiplex PCR; TCRdb keeps only in-frame clonotypes and omits some of them. The data hold more than 90,000 clones, with 92% observed a single time. The source material was peripheral blood. The origin of the receptors is a human donor with melanoma.

The CDR3 bases are TGTGCCATCAGTGGACTAGCGGGAGGTTTAGGCACAGATACGCAGTATTTT. Protein sequence: CAISGLAGGLGTDTQYF. V and J are TRBV10-3 and TRBJ2-3; 13 bases match TRBD2. Germline-derived CDR1 and CDR2 are ENHRY and SYGVKD. V was pared by 4 bases and J by 1 base, with 5 bases of the junction left unmatched. CDR3 length equals 17 residues.

The chain uses TRBV7-2 and TRBJ1-4; D ambiguous. The V end was cut by 0 bases, the J end by 0 bases, with 11 bases between. The CDR3 length is 17 residues. CDR1 is SGHTA and CDR2 is FQGNSA in the germline V gene. The CDR3 nucleotides are TGTGCCAGCAGCTTAGCGCTCACAGCTACAACTAATGAAAAACTGTTTTTT. Protein: CASSLALTATTNEKLFF.

The chain recombines TRBV6-1 with TRBJ2-5, with D uncertain. The J call may be faulty, since TRBJ2-7 better matches the DNA end. Germline CDR1 and CDR2: MNHNS and SASEGT. CDR3 length: 9 residues. The CDR3 spells CASHYEQYF. The CDR3 DNA follows: TGTGCCTCACATTACGAGCAGTACTTC.

The chain joins TRBV7-2 to TRBJ1-1, with D unclear. V dropped 1 base and J dropped 10 bases, with 16 bases sitting between them. CDR1 and CDR2 from the germline V gene are SGHTA and FQGNSA. This CDR3 region has 14 residues. In DNA form, the CDR3 reads TGTGCCAGCAGCTTAGGTCGTAACACCCGCCCAGCTTTCTTT. Its translation: CASSLGRNTRPAFF. The full variable domain, completed using reference TRBV7-2 and TRBJ1-1, is GAGVSQSPSNKVTEKGKDVELRCDPISGHTALYWYRQSLGQGLEFLIYFQGNSAPDKSGLPSDRFSAERTGGSVSTLTIQRTQQEDSAVYLCASSLGRNTRPAFFGQGTRLTVV.

V gene TRBV10-3 combines with J gene TRBJ2-3; TRBD2 matches 13 bases. The V segment lost 4 bases and the J segment 2 bases; nucleotides outside the gene matches: 3. Germline values: CDR1 ENHRY, CDR2 SYGVKD. The CDR3 covers 16 residues. DNA for the CDR3: TGTGCCATCAGTGGGACTAGCGGGGGACACACAGATACGCAGTATTTT. Translated, it gives CAISGTSGGHTDTQYF.

The chain employs TRBV5-1 and TRBJ2-7; D may be TRBD1 (5 bases). This CDR3 is 16 amino acids long. Germline assignment: CDR1 SGHRS and CDR2 YFSETQ. Trimming cost V 4 bases and J 0 bases, with 17 bases left between them. CDR3 in DNA: TGCGCCAGCAGCCTCTGGCCAGCCAGGGACTCCTACGAGCAGTACTTC. Its translation is CASSLWPARDSYEQYF.

The rearrangement uses TRBV9 and TRBJ1-6; weak D call: TRBD1 (6 bases). The CDR3 totals 15 residues. Deletions cut 0 bases from V and 10 bases from J, with 14 bases between. Germline-derived CDR1 and CDR2 are SGDLS and YYNGEE. The DNA for the CDR3 is TGTGCCAGCAGCGTAGGAGGGGGAGTACAGTCACCCCTCCACTTT. This gives the protein CASSVGGGVQSPLHF.

V and J are TRBV7-6 and TRBJ2-1; 7 bases line up with TRBD1. Germline V CDR1 and CDR2: SGHVS, FNYEAQ. This CDR3 spans 19 amino acids. With 2 bases clipped from V and 4 bases from J, the junction kept 17 bases outside the gene matches. The CDR3 reads CASSLRSPLQGIIYNEQFF. Written as DNA, the CDR3 is TGTGCCAGCAGCTTAAGGTCCCCACTACAGGGGATAATTTACAATGAGCAGTTCTTC.

The chain recombines TRBV11-2 with TRBJ1-5, with a weak D call TRBD1 (5 bases). CDR1 is SGHAT, CDR2 FQNNGV, per germline. V was clipped by 1 base and J by 2 bases, with 6 bases between them. This CDR3 comprises 14 residues. For the CDR3, the DNA is TGTGCCAGCAGCTTAGCACAGGGCAATCAGCCCCAGCATTTT. Translation gives CASSLAQGNQPQHF. The variable domain in full, completed from reference TRBV11-2 and TRBJ1-5, reads EAGVAQSPRYKIIEKRQSVAFWCNPISGHATLYWYQQILGQGPKLLIQFQNNGVVDDSQLPKDRFSAERLKGVDSTLKIQPAKLEDSAVYLCASSLAQGNQPQHFGDGTRLSIL.

The table lists this clone with a count of one. The chain recombines TRBV5-1 with TRBJ2-5; D uncertain. Trimming removed 0 bases at V and 3 bases at J, with 12 bases between. This CDR3 region has 15 residues. The germline V gene encodes CDR1 SGHRS and CDR2 YFSETQ. CDR3 coding DNA: TGCGCCAGCAGCTTGGCCGTCGGCAGAGAAGAGACCCAGTACTTC. Protein: CASSLAVGREETQYF.

This chain uses TRBV7-9 with TRBJ2-4; the D gene is possibly TRBD2 (6 bases). Trimming removed 5 bases from V and 3 bases from J, with 14 bases in between. Germline CDR1 SEHNR, CDR2 FQNEAQ (reference sequence). The CDR3 has 15 residues. CDR3 amino acids: CASSPREPGKNIQYF. The CDR3 nucleotides are TGTGCCAGCAGCCCCCGGGAGCCGGGCAAAAACATTCAGTACTTC.

V and J are TRBV2 and TRBJ2-5; the match to TRBD2 covers 8 bases. The CDR3 is 16 residues long. Germline CDR1 reads SNHLY; CDR2 reads FYNNEI. V shed 2 bases and J 7 bases; nucleotides not matched to a gene: 12. CDR3 loop: CASSETQRGPRGTQYF. CDR3 DNA: TGTGCCAGCAGTGAAACCCAGCGGGGGCCTCGGGGGACCCAGTACTTC.

This clone was observed a single time. This chain connects TRBV7-8 to TRBJ1-3; D not certain. With 2 bases removed from V and 3 bases from J, the gap between germline ends came to 8 bases. Germline CDR1 is SGHVS and CDR2 is FQNEAQ. This CDR3 contains 14 residues. CDR3 loop: CASSLSSIGNTIYF. The CDR3 DNA is TGTGCCAGCAGCTTATCAAGCATTGGAAACACCATATATTTT.

The rearrangement links TRBV4-3 to TRBJ2-5; TRBD2 matches 7 bases. V lost 0 bases to trimming and J lost 2 bases; unmatched junction nucleotides: 18. Germline lookup yields CDR1 LGHNA and CDR2 YSLEER. The CDR3 totals 20 residues. The CDR3 sequence: CASSQEPRGLGGWVQETQYF. The DNA of the CDR3 is TGCGCCAGCAGCCAAGAACCGCGGGGGTTGGGAGGATGGGTGCAAGAGACCCAGTACTTC.

The chain recombines TRBV7-2 with TRBJ2-1; a possible D gene is TRBD1 (5 bases). Trimming removed 0 bases at V and 9 bases at J, with 12 bases between. Germline V lookup: CDR1 SGHTA, CDR2 FQGNSA. This CDR3 comprises 14 residues. The CDR3 region is CASSLAPGWVEQFF. The DNA of the CDR3 is TGTGCCAGCAGCTTAGCCCCAGGGTGGGTTGAGCAGTTCTTC.

The CDR3 here is CASSLRIRESDGYTF. The DNA of the CDR3 is TGTGCCAGCAGTTTAAGGATCAGGGAGAGTGACGGCTACACCTTC. This chain links TRBV28 with TRBJ1-2; D perhaps matches TRBD1 (5 bases). The CDR3 has 15 amino acids. V was cut by 2 bases and J by 8 bases, with 18 bases left in between. The germline CDR1 and CDR2 sequences are MDHEN and SYDVKM.

The chain combines TRBV5-7 with TRBJ2-6; D ambiguous. TRBV5-7 is identified as an open reading frame with a role that is uncertain. The V and J ends lost 4 bases and 1 base respectively, with 18 bases between them. The CDR3 loop spans 18 amino acids. CDR3: CASSPFGQAWSGANVLTF. For the CDR3, the DNA is TGTGCCAGCAGCCCCTTTGGGCAGGCTTGGTCTGGGGCCAACGTCCTGACTTTC.

This chain joins TRBV5-1 and TRBJ2-2, with 7 positions matching TRBD1. Germline CDR1 and CDR2: SGHRS and YFSETQ. The CDR3 has 16 residues. V dropped 2 bases and J dropped 1; count of bases not matched to a gene: 5. The CDR3 sequence: CASSFQQGRNTGELFF. The CDR3 DNA is TGCGCCAGCAGCTTCCAACAGGGGCGGAACACCGGGGAGCTGTTTTTT.

The V and J genes are TRBV6-5 and TRBJ1-3; D call uncertain. Germline lookup yields CDR1 MNHEY and CDR2 SVGAGI. The CDR3 sequence is 14 residues long. V shed 7 bases and J shed 1 base, with 11 bases lying between them. The CDR3 is CASTPGGSGNTIYF. Written as DNA, the CDR3 is TGTGCCAGCACCCCGGGCGGATCTGGAAACACCATATATTTT.

The rearrangement links TRBV12-5 to TRBJ2-1, with 7 positions matching TRBD2. V shed 6 bases, J shed 12 bases, and the junction held 2 bases outside the gene matches. Germline V gives CDR1 LGHNT, CDR2 FRNRAP. This CDR3 has 10 residues. CDR3 sequence (DNA): TGTGCTAGTGGCCGCGGGGGGCAGTTCTTC. Translation gives CASGRGGQFF. Full variable domain (missing parts from reference TRBV12-5 and TRBJ2-1): DARVTQTPRHKVTEMGQEVTMRCQPILGHNTVFWYRQTMMQGLELLAYFRNRAPLDDSGMPKDRFSAEMPDATLATLKIQPSEPRDSAVYFCASGRGGQFFGPGTRLTVL.

This chain joins TRBV28 and TRBJ2-2; D perhaps matches TRBD2 (5 bases). The germline V and J ends were trimmed by 8 bases and 2 bases, with 12 bases remaining between them. The CDR3 has 14 residues. The germline gives CDR1 MDHEN, CDR2 SYDVKM. CDR3 region: CASLRSVNTGELFF. CDR3 DNA sequence: TGTGCCAGCCTCCGTAGCGTTAACACCGGGGAGCTGTTTTTT.

The genes are TRBV7-9 and TRBJ2-7; the D is unclear. V was pared by 5 bases and J by 4 bases, with 12 bases between. The CDR3 is made up of 13 amino acids. CDR1 SEHNR and CDR2 FQNEAQ come from the germline V gene (reference sequence). The CDR3 here is CASSPGQSYEQYF. The CDR3 DNA follows: TGTGCCAGCAGCCCCGGGCAGTCATACGAGCAGTACTTC.

CDR3 nucleotide sequence: TGTGCCAGCAGCCGCAGCCTAGGCACTTTCTATGGCTACACCTTC. This sequence encodes CASSRSLGTFYGYTF. The rearrangement links TRBV7-2 to TRBJ1-2; no reliable D call. CDR1 and CDR2 from the germline V gene are SGHTA and FQGNSA. The CDR3 contains 15 residues. The V end was cut by 5 bases, the J end by 4 bases, with 17 bases between.

The CDR3 spells CASSQGVGDRQYF. CDR3 bases: TGCGCCAGCAGCCAAGGTGTTGGGGACCGGCAGTACTTC. The V and J genes are TRBV4-3 and TRBJ2-7; D tentatively reads TRBD1 or TRBD2 (5 bases each). V dropped 1 base and J dropped 9 bases, with 13 bases sitting between them. The length of the CDR3 is 13 residues. The germline gives CDR1 LGHNA, CDR2 YSLEER.

A word on this clone: This sample includes further DNA sequences coding for the same CDR3. This chain joins TRBV7-9 and TRBJ2-5, with D uncertain. Germline CDR1 and CDR2: SEHNR and FQNEAQ (reference sequence). This CDR3 has 13 residues. With 0 bases removed from V and 2 bases from J, the gap between germline ends came to 4 bases. The CDR3 sequence is CASSLAAQETQYF. The CDR3 nucleotides are TGTGCCAGCAGCTTAGCGGCACAAGAGACCCAGTACTTC.

This clone was counted between two and nine times. The CDR3 spells CASSTSGGNEQYF. The CDR3 DNA reads TGTGCCAGCAGTACCAGCGGGGGGAACGAGCAGTACTTC. The V gene is TRBV6-6, the J gene TRBJ2-7; TRBD2 matches 9 bases. The V gene end was trimmed by 5 bases and the J gene end by 5 bases; junction bases not matched to a gene: 4. The CDR3 is 13 amino acids. Germline CDR1 reads MNHNY; CDR2 reads SVGAGI (reference sequence).

J is TRBJ1-2 and V is TRBV10-1; 9 bases are a match to TRBD1. Germline CDR1 reads WNHNN; CDR2 reads SYGVQD (reference sequence). V lost 3 bases to trimming and J lost 6 bases; unmatched junction nucleotides: 8. This CDR3 has 15 amino acids. The DNA for the CDR3 is TGCGCCAGCAGTGAACCGGACAGGGGTTACGATGGCTACACCTTC. It encodes CASSEPDRGYDGYTF.

The gene calls are TRBV4-2 and TRBJ2-1; D may correspond to TRBD1 or TRBD2 (5 bases each). Between the trimmed V and J ends, which lost 4 bases and 5 bases, there was a span of 9 bases. This CDR3 is 13 amino acids long. Germline loops: CDR1 LGHNA, CDR2 YNFKEQ. The CDR3 region has the DNA TGTGCCAGCAGCCTTGGGACCAACAATGAGCAGTTCTTC. The encoded protein is CASSLGTNNEQFF.

The rearrangement links TRBV18 to TRBJ2-2; no firm D call. The V and J ends lost 4 bases and 1 base respectively, with 4 bases between them. Germline V gene sequence: CDR1 KGHSH, CDR2 LQKENI. The CDR3 extends over 13 amino acids. Here the CDR3 reads CASSRENTGELFF. CDR3 bases: TGTGCCAGCTCACGGGAGAACACCGGGGAGCTGTTTTTT.

The rearrangement uses TRBV7-9 and TRBJ2-3, with 14 bases lining up with TRBD2. The length of the CDR3 is 16 residues. CDR1 and CDR2 from the germline V gene are SEHNR and FQNEAQ (reference sequence). Trimming cost V 3 bases and J 6 bases; bases outside gene matches: 5. CDR3 amino acids: CASSFGGTSGSDTQYF. Written as DNA, the CDR3 is TGTGCCAGCAGCTTCGGTGGGACTAGCGGGAGTGATACGCAGTATTTT.